This T cell receptor (beta chain) was identified in a study of regulatory T cells in long-lasting Graves disease (TCRdb year 2021). Background for the entire study: Newly diagnosed Graves' disease patients had taken antithyroid drugs for less than 3 months. This study used TCR sequencing and RNA sequencing of peripheral blood to compare persistent Graves' disease patients against newly diagnosed Graves' disease patients. The study took place in China and was registered as a clinical trial. A total of about 35 samples underwent TCR sequencing, from about 13 patients with persistent Graves' disease and approximately 20 patients with newly diagnosed Graves' disease.

The time point label for this specimen denotes: newly diagnosed GD, antithyroid drugs for less than 3 months. For both TCR sequencing and RNA sequencing, RNA was extracted from PBMCs using TRIzol. Graves' disease was diagnosed according to American Thyroid Association guidelines. Patients were recruited from an endocrinology department in Xi'an, China. Each patient gave approximately 9 milliliters of peripheral blood, collected in an EDTA anticoagulant tube. Ficoll Paque Plus density gradient separation was used to isolate PBMCs, and no further T cell sorting was performed. An Agilent 2100 Bioanalyzer and agarose gel were used to check RNA quality, while a NanoDrop 2000 measured RNA concentration. Points the paper makes about the study in general: As a limitation, the authors acknowledged that the small sample size may reduce accuracy. Compared with newly diagnosed patients, persistent Graves' disease patients had lower TCR Shannon entropy and fewer highly expanded clones, which suggests clonal expansion. Persistent disease showed preferential use of TRBV28, TRBJ1-2 and TRBJ2-5, whereas newly diagnosed disease favored TRBV20-1 and TRBJ2-1. A larger number of public clonotypes was shared among persistent patients (approximately 3,000) than among newly diagnosed patients (around 890). Only peripheral blood was studied, because thyroid tissue, the primary lesion, was inaccessible. Sequencing and analysis were restricted to the TCR beta chain.

Library preparation used multiplex PCR. Sequencing relied on an Illumina HiSeq 4000. To build TCR beta libraries, CDR3 regions were amplified by Arm-PCR using iRepertoire HTBI primers. Gel purification was performed on PCR products prior to sequencing. Per the original workflow: A total of 60 to 80 TRBV and 14 TRBJ segments were identified across samples and were used for gene usage analysis of CDR3 amino acid clonotypes. COPE and FqMerger were used to merge the filtered high-quality paired reads into contigs. BLAST was used to align contigs to IMGT TRBV, TRBD and TRBJ reference genes, and CDR3 was defined according to IMGT. Any clonotype with a frequency above 0.1% was classified as a highly expanded clone. Repertoire diversity was measured by Shannon entropy, and V-J evenness by the Gini coefficient. A clonotype was considered public if more than one individual shared it. TCRdb passed the public sequencing reads through fastp at Q25 and MiXCR, retaining productive beta sequences. Rows merge per CDR3 protein into single entries with the most common DNA and genes. It is TCRdb's table, rather than the study itself, that gives the V and J calls and clone size. This sample has 370,000 or so distinct CDR3 sequences in its table, and around 15% of those were observed once. The biggest ten clones account for 20% of the sample.

From its cysteine to its phenylalanine, the CDR3 spans 18 amino acids. This entry keeps only the CDR3 DNA: 54 bases, framed from base 1. V gives up 6 bases and J gives up 0 bases, and the segment between their germline ends measures 23 bases. This clonotype was detected ten times or more. The antigen it recognizes is unknown. Base-call qualities are not available, and no considerably larger clone is one nucleotide away. These data were also reused for a study on T cells in Graves' hyperthyroidism and ophthalmopathy. Per that second paper: Graves' hyperthyroidism was defined as stable when no progression to ophthalmopathy occurred over 18 months of follow-up. Hyperthyroidism patients were aged 18 to 65 years and newly diagnosed, with disease duration of less than 2 months. The study excluded patients with uncontrolled infections, other autoimmune diseases, pregnancy or lactation. Diagnoses were established on the basis of clinical symptoms, serum thyroxine and TRAb, thyroid ultrasound, and orbital computed tomography. For the first round of RT-PCR on the TCR CDR3, the HTBI primer set was used together with the Qiagen OneStep RT-PCR kit. Most expanded thyroid clonotypes (frequency above 0.001) were also found in blood, which suggests that blood repertoires may mirror thyroid immune responses. Ophthalmopathy was separated from stable hyperthyroidism by a 13 V-J signature model, with about 86% sensitivity and approximately 81% specificity obtained in cross-validation and 80%/75% obtained in testing. During validation, the model predicted progression to ophthalmopathy a median of about 6.3 months ahead of onset, with more than 55% sensitivity and around 72% specificity. To identify TCR V-J signatures that set the groups apart, the researchers used a discovery cohort of roughly 100 patients, made up of under 50 with Graves' ophthalmopathy and approximately 57 with stable Graves' hyperthyroidism. An independent validation cohort of fewer than 20 hyperthyroidism patients and more than 15 patients who later progressed to ophthalmopathy tested prospective prediction of ophthalmopathy. The roughly 100 discovery patients were randomly divided into training and test sets at a 7:3 ratio. In addition, the study compared T-cell repertoires in thyroid tissue and in blood from about 6 Graves' hyperthyroidism patients. Once sampling was done, hyperthyroidism patients were given methimazole at a starting dose of 30 mg daily, whereas ophthalmopathy patients were given high-dose intravenous methylprednisolone. Libraries were constructed in a second round of multiplex PCR, after which size selection and purification were performed. Paired-end sequencing of the libraries was performed with 100 bp reads on an Illumina HiSeq2000. SOAPnuke was used to process the raw data, throwing out any read that contained adapters or uncalled bases, had a mean Phred below 15, or lacked an exact constant-primer or identifier match. High-quality paired reads were merged using COPE v1.2.5, and each unique nucleotide sequence was defined as a clonotype. MiTCR v1.1 was used to align clonotypes to the IMGT TRBV, TRBD and TRBJ reference segments. The analysis was restricted to V-J combinations with a frequency above 0.0001, which together covered 99% to 99.2% of the repertoires. A TCS score was defined as the ratio of F50 (clonal expansion) to E x V (chaos), with BLOSUM62-based TCRdist applied between CDR3 peptides within each V-J. Welch's t-statistics and random forest reduced several hundred V-J features to 13, which were used in a naive Bayes classifier (R e1071). No statistical method was used to fix the sample size in advance, and group allocation was not hidden from the investigators. TCR Vbeta CDR3 sequencing of 120 to 150 peripheral blood samples (around 45 ophthalmopathy, 75 hyperthyroidism and about 17 progressor patients) is reported in the paper.

The input for sequencing was peripheral blood mononuclear cells (PBMCs), taken at new diagnosis, from a patient treated with antithyroid drugs. The rearrangement combines TRBV12-3 or TRBV12-4 with TRBJ1-1; possibly the D gene is TRBD1, per 5 matching bases. This sequence originates from a woman between 18 and 29 years old with Graves disease. Donor details come from another sample of the same person, matched by shared clones. The DNA is as follows: TGTGCCAGCAGACTTACTGGGGCAGCCCAAAAAATGAACACTGAAGCTTTCTTT. The translation is CASRLTGAAQKMNTEAFF.